A single sample is the source of the 32 T cell receptor beta chains below, sequenced in a study of shared clonotypes between healthy human individuals. Assay: immunoSEQ multiplex PCR; the TCRdb copy retains only in-frame clones and omits some. This table has over a million clones, around three quarters appearing once. Input material: memory CD4+ T cells from PBMCs. As for subset: CD45RA-negative fraction. The receptor source for this set is a man in his late teens or twenties in good health. Some clones in this sample may be carry-over from other donors' samples.

The V call is TRBV4-2, the J call TRBJ2-4; D is possibly TRBD1 (6 bases). The germline CDR1 and CDR2 sequences are LGHNA and YNFKEQ. Trimming took 5 bases from V and 6 from J, leaving 23 bases between them. The CDR3 runs 17 residues. CDR3 DNA: TGTGCCAGCAGCAGCTACCAGGGGTCGGGACCCGGAAACATTCAGTACTTC. Its translation is CASSSYQGSGPGNIQYF.

This sequence joins TRBV6-1 and TRBJ2-1; 12 bases agree with TRBD2. CDR3 size: 15 residues. Germline assignment: CDR1 MNHNS and CDR2 SASEGT. The V gene end was trimmed by 2 bases and the J gene end by 8 bases; junction bases not matched to a gene: 4. The CDR3 protein is CASSELAGGGDEQFF. The CDR3 DNA sequence: TGTGCCAGCAGTGAACTAGCGGGAGGGGGGGATGAGCAGTTCTTC.

Worth noting for this clone: One end of the junction does not line up with germline, which may come from a read error. This sequence joins TRBV15 and TRBJ2-2, with 7 bases lining up with TRBD1. The CDR3 runs to 14 residues. CDR1 LNHNV and CDR2 YYDKDF come from the germline V gene (reference sequence). Written as DNA, the CDR3 is TGTGCCACCAGAAGAGGGGGCTCCGGCGGGGAGCTGTTTTTT. Its protein is CATRRGGSGGELFF. The full variable domain, in which reference TRBV15 and TRBJ2-2 provide the parts outside the CDR3, is DAMVIQNPRYQVTQFGKPVTLSCSQTLNHNVMYWYQQKSSQAPKLLFHYYDKDFNNEADTPDNFQSRRPNTSFCFLDIRSPGLGDTAMYLCATRRGGSGGELFFGEGSRLTVL.

The chain has TRBV7-9 and TRBJ1-1; D is perhaps TRBD1 (6 bases). This CDR3 is built from 12 residues. The germline V and J ends were trimmed by 5 bases and 7 bases, with 11 bases remaining between them. Per germline, CDR1 SEHNR and CDR2 FQNEAQ (reference sequence). The CDR3 DNA follows: TGTGCCAGCAGCCAGGACAGACTTGAAGCTTTCTTT. It is translated as CASSQDRLEAFF.

In its sample, this clone was seen a few times. CDR3 loop: CASSGFSGTSGDSYEQYF. The CDR3 DNA follows: TGTGCCAGCAGCGGTTTCTCCGGGACTAGCGGGGACTCCTACGAGCAGTACTTC. V and J are TRBV2 and TRBJ2-7; TRBD2 matches at 13 bases. Germline CDR1 and CDR2: SNHLY and FYNNEI. The V and J ends lost 6 bases and 0 bases, in that order; junction bases with no gene match: 11. The CDR3 consists of 18 residues.

J is TRBJ2-7 and V is TRBV14; 8 nucleotides align to TRBD2. Germline V gives CDR1 SGHDN, CDR2 FVKESK. The CDR3 runs 14 residues. Trimming took 4 bases from V and 6 from J; bases not matched to a gene: 8. In nucleotides, the CDR3 is TGTGCCAGCAGCCCCTTTGGGACTAGTCGCGAGCAGTACTTC. This encodes CASSPFGTSREQYF.

A few counts support this clone. V is TRBV10-3 and J is TRBJ1-3, with D perhaps TRBD1 (6 bases). CDR1 is ENHRY, CDR2 SYGVKD, per germline. This CDR3 comprises 17 residues. Trimming left V 3 bases short and J 2 bases short, with 17 bases between. CDR3 region: CAISENPPGVTGNTIYF. The CDR3, as DNA: TGTGCCATCAGTGAAAATCCCCCAGGGGTTACTGGAAACACCATATATTTT.

The chain uses TRBV28 and TRBJ2-7; 7 bases fit TRBD1. The ends lost 2 bases at V and 3 bases at J; junction bases unmatched: 7. The V gene's germline CDR1 is MDHEN and CDR2 SYDVKM. The CDR3 extends over 15 amino acids. CDR3 in amino acids: CASSLNTGAVYEQYF. The DNA for the CDR3 is TGTGCCAGCAGTTTAAATACAGGGGCGGTCTACGAGCAGTACTTC.

The chain recombines TRBV6-5 with TRBJ2-7; no definite D call. The CDR3 totals 16 residues. Trimming cost V 4 bases and J 4 bases, with 20 bases left between them. Germline lookup yields CDR1 MNHEY and CDR2 SVGAGI. CDR3: CASSSPLVGVGYEQYF. The CDR3 nucleotides are TGTGCCAGCAGTTCTCCCCTAGTTGGGGTGGGATACGAGCAGTACTTC.

V usage is TRBV6-1 and J usage is TRBJ2-5; the D gene is possibly TRBD1 (6 bases). Trimming cost V 3 bases and J 1 base, with 18 bases left between them. The V gene's germline CDR1 is MNHNS and CDR2 SASEGT. The CDR3 loop spans 17 amino acids. The CDR3 here is CASSDYRAMGPQETQYF. The CDR3 DNA reads TGTGCCAGCAGTGATTACAGGGCGATGGGCCCCCAAGAGACCCAGTACTTC.

This rearrangement joins TRBV9 to TRBJ1-1, with a possible D match to TRBD1 (5 bases). The CDR3 consists of 18 residues. Trimming pared 1 base from V and 4 bases from J, leaving 23 bases between. Germline CDR1 reads SGDLS; CDR2 reads YYNGEE. The CDR3 here is CASSVNGGIGGLRTEAFF. The CDR3 bases are TGTGCCAGCAGCGTAAACGGAGGAATTGGGGGGTTGCGCACTGAAGCTTTCTTT.

This chain uses TRBV28 with TRBJ2-7, with a weak D call TRBD2 (6 bases). V lost 5 bases, J lost 5 bases, and 16 bases lay in between. The CDR3 loop spans 14 amino acids. Per germline, CDR1 MDHEN and CDR2 SYDVKM. In DNA, the CDR3 is TGTGCCAGCAGTGAGACTAGTCCATTCAACGAGCAGTACTTC. Translated: CASSETSPFNEQYF.

V is TRBV7-2 and J is TRBJ1-1; D ambiguous. Germline CDR1 is SGHTA and CDR2 is FQGNSA. V lost 10 bases, J lost 3 bases, and 9 bases lay in between. The CDR3 consists of 11 residues. CDR3 sequence: CATPRDTEAFF. CDR3 DNA sequence: TGTGCCACCCCCCGGGACACTGAAGCTTTCTTT.

The V and J genes are TRBV7-2 and TRBJ2-5, with TRBD1 as a possible D gene (5 bases). This CDR3 is 16 amino acids long. V was shortened by 2 bases and J by 2 bases, with 15 bases between the two germline ends. The V gene's germline CDR1 is SGHTA and CDR2 FQGNSA. The CDR3 DNA sequence: TGTGCCAGCAGCTTACCGCTCAACAGGAGACAAGAGACCCAGTACTTC. It codes for CASSLPLNRRQETQYF.

This clone was observed a handful of times. The chain employs TRBV2 and TRBJ1-5; no reliable D call. CDR1 is SNHLY, CDR2 FYNNEI, per germline. V dropped 5 bases and J dropped 0 bases, with 5 bases sitting between them. The CDR3 covers 13 residues. The CDR3 loop reads CASSPNSNQPQHF. The CDR3 coding sequence is TGTGCCAGCAGTCCTAATAGCAATCAGCCCCAGCATTTT.

The chain links TRBV18 to TRBJ2-3; TRBD2 agrees at 7 bases. CDR1 is KGHSH, CDR2 LQKENI, per germline. J gave up 7 bases and V 3 bases, and 13 bases lay outside the gene matches. CDR3 size: 16 residues. The CDR3 nucleotides read TGTGCCAGCTCACCTCCGTCTAGCGGACAAGGGTATACGCAGTATTTT. Protein sequence: CASSPPSSGQGYTQYF.

The V call is TRBV7-2, the J call TRBJ1-2, with D uncertain. The CDR3 is made up of 14 amino acids. V lost 5 bases, J lost 6 bases, and 16 bases lay in between. From germline, CDR1 is SGHTA and CDR2 FQGNSA. The CDR3 DNA sequence: TGTGCCAGCAGCACCCTGTGGGATTCCGATGGCTACACCTTC. Amino acids: CASSTLWDSDGYTF.

The rearrangement joins TRBV28 to TRBJ2-7, with 11 bases fitting TRBD2. The germline V gene has CDR1 MDHEN and CDR2 SYDVKM. The CDR3 spans 15 residues. J was trimmed by 4 bases and V by 1 base; bases with no gene match: 3. The CDR3 loop is CASSLFSSGRYEQYF. The CDR3 DNA reads as TGTGCCAGCAGTTTATTTTCTAGCGGGAGGTACGAGCAGTACTTC. Combining the CDR3 with reference TRBV28 and TRBJ2-7 gives the whole variable domain DVKVTQSSRYLVKRTGEKVFLECVQDMDHENMFWYRQDPGLGLRLIYFSYDVKMKEKGDIPEGYSVSREKKERFSLILESASTNQTSMYLCASSLFSSGRYEQYFGPGTRLTVT.

The chain has TRBV28 and TRBJ1-2; perhaps TRBD1 as D (6 bases). Germline CDR1 and CDR2: MDHEN and SYDVKM. Trimming took off 6 bases at V and 4 bases at J, with 15 bases between the two ends. This CDR3 is 14 amino acids long. Here the CDR3 reads CASSSSGAGYGYTF. CDR3 coding DNA: TGTGCCAGCAGCTCGTCGGGGGCAGGCTATGGCTACACCTTC.

This chain links TRBV15 with TRBJ2-5; D remains ambiguous. This CDR3 region has 15 residues. The germline V gene has CDR1 LNHNV and CDR2 YYDKDF (reference sequence). V was shortened by 6 bases and J by 1 base, with 15 bases between the two germline ends. The DNA of the CDR3 is TGTGCCACCAGTCCCCCAGGCTGGAGCCAAGAGACCCAGTACTTC. It codes for CATSPPGWSQETQYF.

The V and J genes are TRBV14 and TRBJ2-7; 8 bases are shared with TRBD1. J lost 3 bases, V lost 1 base, and 14 bases had no gene match. Looked up from germline, CDR1 is SGHDN and CDR2 is FVKESK. The CDR3 spans 18 residues. Here the CDR3 reads CASSQVVLWGQDHYEQYF. CDR3 in DNA: TGTGCCAGCAGCCAAGTCGTTCTGTGGGGACAGGACCACTACGAGCAGTACTTC.

This rearrangement joins TRBV28 to TRBJ2-4; 15 bases are a match to TRBD2. V shed 5 bases and J 8 bases; nucleotides not matched to a gene: 7. Germline lookup yields CDR1 MDHEN and CDR2 SYDVKM. This CDR3 comprises 16 residues. CDR3 region: CASSLGLAGGSDIQYF. CDR3 nucleotides: TGTGCCAGCAGTCTCGGACTAGCGGGAGGGTCAGACATTCAGTACTTC.

In its sample, this clone was seen a few times. V gene TRBV7-3 combines with J gene TRBJ1-2, with TRBD1 matching over 8 bases. Per germline, CDR1 SGHTA and CDR2 FQGTGA. Losses at the gene ends were 5 bases for V and 5 bases for J; bases not matched to a gene: 7. The CDR3 extends over 14 amino acids. Here the CDR3 DNA reads TGTGCCAGCAGCCCCTCCGACAGGGGTTATGGCTACACCTTC. Residues: CASSPSDRGYGYTF.

This chain joins TRBV10-3 and TRBJ2-2; 9 bases fit TRBD2. The CDR3 extends over 16 amino acids. CDR1 is ENHRY and CDR2 is SYGVKD in the germline V gene. V trimming: 8 bases; J trimming: 3 bases; junction bases outside the gene matches: 10. The CDR3 sequence: CAIRGASGTYTGELFF. The CDR3 DNA sequence: TGTGCCATCCGGGGGGCTAGCGGGACCTACACCGGGGAGCTGTTTTTT.

The chain links TRBV10-3 to TRBJ2-3; the match to TRBD2 covers 8 bases. The CDR3 extends over 14 amino acids. V was pared by 4 bases and J by 4 bases, with 4 bases of the junction left unmatched. Germline V CDR1 and CDR2: ENHRY, SYGVKD. The CDR3: CAISASGSSDTQYF. The DNA for the CDR3 is TGTGCCATCAGTGCAAGCGGGAGTTCAGATACGCAGTATTTT.

This chain uses TRBV6-4 with TRBJ2-2, with no clear D. The V gene's germline CDR1 is MRHNA and CDR2 SNTAGT. This CDR3 is built from 15 residues. V lost 3 bases, J lost 2 bases, and 10 bases lay in between. Written as DNA, the CDR3 is TGTGCCAGCAGTGAGATGGCAGGAAACACCGGGGAGCTGTTTTTT. This translates into CASSEMAGNTGELFF.

This clone has a single count. V gene TRBV6-1 combines with J gene TRBJ1-3, with D uncertain. Germline lookup yields CDR1 MNHNS and CDR2 SASEGT. Trimming stripped 1 base from V and 0 bases from J, with 10 bases between. The CDR3 is 16 amino acids. The CDR3 region has the DNA TGTGCCAGCAGTGAAGTCGTTACACTCTCTGGAAACACCATATATTTT. Residues: CASSEVVTLSGNTIYF.

This chain connects TRBV6-5 to TRBJ2-7; weak D call: TRBD1 (5 bases). Germline V lookup: CDR1 MNHEY, CDR2 SVGAGI. V lost 5 bases, J lost 5 bases, and 16 bases lay in between. The CDR3 consists of 14 residues. The CDR3 spells CASSPPDTVNEQYF. The CDR3 bases are TGTGCCAGCAGTCCCCCGGACACCGTGAACGAGCAGTACTTC.

The chain is built from TRBV5-5 and TRBJ1-2; D might be TRBD1 (5 bases). The CDR3 is 15 amino acids. Trimming pared 5 bases from V and 8 bases from J, leaving 22 bases between. Germline values: CDR1 SGHKS, CDR2 YYEKEE (reference sequence). CDR3 nucleotide sequence: TGTGCCAGCAGTTTTTTTCACCCCAGGGCCGGCGGCTACACCTTC. Its protein product is CASSFFHPRAGGYTF.

The genes are TRBV4-3 and TRBJ2-3; TRBD2 is a possible D gene (6 bases). With 0 bases removed from V and 4 bases from J, the gap between germline ends came to 20 bases. The germline CDR1 and CDR2 sequences are LGHNA and YSLEER. CDR3 length equals 18 residues. The CDR3 DNA reads as TGCGCCAGCAGCCAAGATTTCATACGGGAGAGTAGGGCAGATACGCAGTATTTT. This encodes CASSQDFIRESRADTQYF.

The gene calls are TRBV9 and TRBJ2-5, with a weak D call TRBD2 (6 bases). V was shortened by 0 bases and J by 2 bases, with 11 bases between the two germline ends. The germline V gene has CDR1 SGDLS and CDR2 YYNGEE. The CDR3 is 15 amino acids. The CDR3 DNA sequence: TGTGCCAGCAGCGTAGGGGCGGGGAATCAAGAGACCCAGTACTTC. Its protein product is CASSVGAGNQETQYF.

The rearrangement joins TRBV11-2 to TRBJ2-1, with 11 bases that match TRBD2. The CDR3 has 15 residues. Germline CDR1 and CDR2: SGHAT and FQNNGV. The ends lost 11 bases at V and 0 bases at J; junction bases unmatched: 6. The CDR3: CAAGTSGSSYNEQFF. The CDR3 DNA is TGTGCCGCCGGTACTAGCGGGAGCTCCTACAATGAGCAGTTCTTC.